This T cell receptor (beta chain) was documented in a study of OX40 agonist ivuxolimab in advanced cancers. In regard to this clone: The target antigen is unknown.

Assay used: immunoSEQ multiplex PCR; TCRdb lists only in-frame clones, some missing. The sample has 98,000 or so clones, about 85% seen once. CDR3 length: 16 amino acids. CDR1 is SGHAT, CDR2 FQNNGV, per germline. V lost 4 bases and J lost 10, with 20 bases in between. Blood got drawn at baseline, again on cycle 4 day 1, and then on cycle 7 day 1. The study's findings and limits: Both blood CD4+ and CD8+ T cells showed clonal growth by week 6 at 0.1 to 3.0 mg/kg. In the expanded peripheral T cells, antigen specificity was never determined.

This receptor was taken from an adult with an advanced solid tumor such as melanoma, head and neck, liver or kidney cancer. The input for sequencing was CD4+ or CD8+ T cells sorted from blood, taken in a trial of the OX40 agonist ivuxolimab. The J gene is TRBJ1-6, the V gene TRBV11-2, with D unresolved. CDR3 protein: CASSSLRAGFRSPLHF. Here the CDR3 DNA reads TGTGCCAGCAGCTCCCTGCGGGCAGGTTTTCGGTCACCCCTCCACTTT.